The entry below describes one T cell receptor beta chain. Clones were read by immunoSEQ multiplex PCR, and TCRdb kept only the in-frame ones, dropping some. The sample carries around 130,000 clones, approximately 92% recorded once. The V end was cut by 7 bases, the J end by 4 bases, with 8 bases between. This CDR3 is built from 13 residues. Germline-derived CDR1 and CDR2 are ENHRY and SYGVKD. The sample originates from a study of blood T cell repertoires in COVID-19. The receptor was isolated from a man aged 65 to 85 with active or convalescent COVID-19. The chain links TRBV10-3 to TRBJ1-6; perhaps TRBD1 as D (6 bases). The sample comprised peripheral blood. CDR3 sequence reads: CAITGQYNSPLHF. CDR3 bases: TGTGCCATCACCGGACAGTATAATTCACCCCTCCACTTT.